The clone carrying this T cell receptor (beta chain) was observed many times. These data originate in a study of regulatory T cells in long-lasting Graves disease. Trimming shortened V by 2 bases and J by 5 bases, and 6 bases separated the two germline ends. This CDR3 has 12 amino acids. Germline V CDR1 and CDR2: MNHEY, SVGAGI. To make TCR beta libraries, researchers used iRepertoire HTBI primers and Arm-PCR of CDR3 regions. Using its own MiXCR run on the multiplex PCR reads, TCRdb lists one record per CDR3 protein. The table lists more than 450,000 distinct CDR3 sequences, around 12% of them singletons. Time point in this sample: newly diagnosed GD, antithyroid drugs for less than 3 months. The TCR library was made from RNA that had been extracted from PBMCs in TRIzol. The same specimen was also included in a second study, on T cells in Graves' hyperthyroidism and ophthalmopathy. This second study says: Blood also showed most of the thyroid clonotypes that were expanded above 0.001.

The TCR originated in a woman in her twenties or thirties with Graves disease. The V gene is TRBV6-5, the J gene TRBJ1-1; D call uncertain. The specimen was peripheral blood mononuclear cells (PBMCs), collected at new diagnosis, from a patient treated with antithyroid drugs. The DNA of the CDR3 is TGTGCCAGCAGTTACCTTCGTACTGAAGCTTTCTTT. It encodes CASSYLRTEAFF.